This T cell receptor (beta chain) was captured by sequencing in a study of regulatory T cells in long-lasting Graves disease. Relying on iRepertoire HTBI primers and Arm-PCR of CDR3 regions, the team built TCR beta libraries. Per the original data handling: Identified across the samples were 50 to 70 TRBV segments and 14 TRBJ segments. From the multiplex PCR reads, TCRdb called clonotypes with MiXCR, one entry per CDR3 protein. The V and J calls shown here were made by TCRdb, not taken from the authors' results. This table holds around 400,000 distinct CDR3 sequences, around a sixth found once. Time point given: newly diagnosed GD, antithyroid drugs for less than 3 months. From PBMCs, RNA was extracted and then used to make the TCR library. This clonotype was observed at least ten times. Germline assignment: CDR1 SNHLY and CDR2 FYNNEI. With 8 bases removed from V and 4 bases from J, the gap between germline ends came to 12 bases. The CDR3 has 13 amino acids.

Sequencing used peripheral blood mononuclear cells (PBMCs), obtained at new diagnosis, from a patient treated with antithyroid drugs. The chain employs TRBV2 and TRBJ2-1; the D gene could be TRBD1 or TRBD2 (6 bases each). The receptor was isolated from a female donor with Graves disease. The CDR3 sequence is CASGGTLYNEQFF. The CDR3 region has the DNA TGTGCCAGCGGGGGGACACTATACAATGAGCAGTTCTTC.